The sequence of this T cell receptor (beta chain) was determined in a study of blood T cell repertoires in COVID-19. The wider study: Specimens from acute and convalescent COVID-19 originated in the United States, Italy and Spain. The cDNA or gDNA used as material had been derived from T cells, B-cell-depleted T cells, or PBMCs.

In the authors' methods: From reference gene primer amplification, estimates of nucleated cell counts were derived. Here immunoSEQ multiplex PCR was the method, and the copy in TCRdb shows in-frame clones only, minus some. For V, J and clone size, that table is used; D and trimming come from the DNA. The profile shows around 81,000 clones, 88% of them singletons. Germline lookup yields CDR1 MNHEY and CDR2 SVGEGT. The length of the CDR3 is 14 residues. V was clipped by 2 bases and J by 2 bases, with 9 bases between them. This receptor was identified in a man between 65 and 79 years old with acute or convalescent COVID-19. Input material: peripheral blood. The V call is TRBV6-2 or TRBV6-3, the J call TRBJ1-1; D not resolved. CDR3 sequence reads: CASSYAALNTEAFF. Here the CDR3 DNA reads TGTGCCAGCAGTTACGCAGCGTTAAACACTGAAGCTTTCTTT.